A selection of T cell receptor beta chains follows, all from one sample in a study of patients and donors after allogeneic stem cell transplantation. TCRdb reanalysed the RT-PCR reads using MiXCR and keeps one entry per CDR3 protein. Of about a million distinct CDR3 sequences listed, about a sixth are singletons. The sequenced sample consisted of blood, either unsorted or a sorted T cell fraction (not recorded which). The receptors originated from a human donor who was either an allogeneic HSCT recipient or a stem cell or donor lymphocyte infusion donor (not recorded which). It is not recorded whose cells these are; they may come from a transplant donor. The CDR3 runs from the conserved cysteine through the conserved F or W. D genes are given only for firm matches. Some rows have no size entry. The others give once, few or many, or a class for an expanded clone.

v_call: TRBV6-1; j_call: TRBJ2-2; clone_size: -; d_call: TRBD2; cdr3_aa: CASRQTSGNTGELFF; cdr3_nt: TGTGCCAGCAGGCAGACTAGCGGGAACACCGGGGAGCTGTTTTTT
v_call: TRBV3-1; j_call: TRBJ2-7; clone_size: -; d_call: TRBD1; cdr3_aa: CANPGTGRTALHEQYF; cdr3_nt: TGTGCCAACCCCGGGACAGGGCGGACCGCCCTCCACGAGCAGTACTTC
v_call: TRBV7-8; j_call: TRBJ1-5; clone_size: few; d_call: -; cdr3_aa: CASSLGGQINQPQHF; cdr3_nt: TGTGCCAGCAGCTTGGGAGGACAGATCAATCAGCCCCAGCATTTT
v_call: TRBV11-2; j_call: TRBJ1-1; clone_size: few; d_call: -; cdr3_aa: CASHFLRGNTEAFF; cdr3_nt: TGTGCCAGCCATTTCCTGAGGGGGAACACTGAAGCTTTCTTT
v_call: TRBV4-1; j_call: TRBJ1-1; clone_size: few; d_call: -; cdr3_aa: CASSQPSGANTEAFF; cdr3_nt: TGCGCCAGCAGCCAGCCCTCCGGGGCCAACACTGAAGCTTTCTTT
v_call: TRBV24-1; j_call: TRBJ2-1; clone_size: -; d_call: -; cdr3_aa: CATSDLASGRMNEQFF; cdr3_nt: TGTGCCACCAGTGATTTGGCCAGCGGTAGAATGAATGAGCAGTTCTTC
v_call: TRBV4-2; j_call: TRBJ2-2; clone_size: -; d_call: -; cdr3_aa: CASSRSESLNTGELFF; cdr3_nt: TGTGCCAGCAGCCGATCCGAGAGCTTGAACACCGGGGAGCTGTTTTTT
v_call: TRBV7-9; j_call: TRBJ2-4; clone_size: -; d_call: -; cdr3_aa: CASSLAVGELNIQYF; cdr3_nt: TGTGCCAGCAGCTTGGCGGTTGGGGAGTTAAACATTCAGTACTTC
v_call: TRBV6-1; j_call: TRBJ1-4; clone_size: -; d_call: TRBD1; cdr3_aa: CASTWTGLTTNEKLFF; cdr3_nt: TGTGCCAGCACCTGGACAGGGTTAACAACTAATGAAAAACTGTTTTTT
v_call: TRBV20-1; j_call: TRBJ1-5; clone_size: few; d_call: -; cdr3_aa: CSARTGKDQPQHF; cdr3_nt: TGCAGTGCTCGCACGGGAAAAGATCAGCCCCAGCATTTT
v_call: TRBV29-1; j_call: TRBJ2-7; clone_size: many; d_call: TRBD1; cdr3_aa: CSAQKGTGGSEQYF; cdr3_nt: TGCAGCGCCCAAAAGGGGACAGGGGGGAGCGAGCAGTACTTC
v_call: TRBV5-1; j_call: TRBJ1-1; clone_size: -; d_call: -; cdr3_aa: CASSWAVVNTEAFF; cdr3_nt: TGCGCCAGCAGCTGGGCAGTAGTGAACACTGAAGCTTTCTTT
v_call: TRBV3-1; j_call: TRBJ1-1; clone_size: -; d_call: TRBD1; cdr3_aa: CASSPPGQLDRTEAFF; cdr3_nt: TGTGCCAGCAGCCCACCGGGACAGCTCGACAGGACTGAAGCTTTCTTT
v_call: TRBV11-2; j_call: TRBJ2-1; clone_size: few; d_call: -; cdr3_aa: CASSFGVGEQFF; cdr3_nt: TGTGCCAGCAGCTTCGGGGTCGGGGAGCAGTTCTTC
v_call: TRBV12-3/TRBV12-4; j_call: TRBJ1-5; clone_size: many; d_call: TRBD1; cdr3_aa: CASSNPGTGNQPQHF; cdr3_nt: TGTGCCAGCAGTAACCCCGGGACAGGGAATCAGCCCCAGCATTTT
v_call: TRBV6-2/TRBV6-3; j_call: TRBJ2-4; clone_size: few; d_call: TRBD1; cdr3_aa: CASSYGTGRAKNIQYF; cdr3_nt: TGTGCCAGCAGTTACGGGACAGGGAGGGCCAAAAACATTCAGTACTTC
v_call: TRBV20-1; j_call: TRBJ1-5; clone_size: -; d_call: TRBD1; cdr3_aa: CSASPGTGGSTQHF; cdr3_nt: TGCAGTGCGTCACCCGGGACAGGAGGTAGTACCCAGCATTTT
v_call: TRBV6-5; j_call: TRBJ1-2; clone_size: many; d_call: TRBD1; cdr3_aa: CASSYRGHGYTF; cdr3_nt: TGTGCCAGCAGCTACAGGGGGCATGGCTACACCTTC
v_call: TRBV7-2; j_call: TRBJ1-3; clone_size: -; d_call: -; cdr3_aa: CASSSQGQSSSGNTIYF; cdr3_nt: TGTGCCAGCAGCTCCCAAGGACAGTCTAGCTCTGGAAACACCATATATTTT
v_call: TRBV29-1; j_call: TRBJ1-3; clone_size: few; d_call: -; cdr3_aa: CSVAHDSHSGNTIYF; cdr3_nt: TGCAGCGTTGCCCACGACTCACACTCTGGAAACACCATATATTTT
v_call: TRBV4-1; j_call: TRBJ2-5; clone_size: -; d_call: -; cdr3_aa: CASSQAQRGRETQYF; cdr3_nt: TGCGCCAGCAGCCAAGCCCAACGGGGGCGAGAGACCCAGTACTTC
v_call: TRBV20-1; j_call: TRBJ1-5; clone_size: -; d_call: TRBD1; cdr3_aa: CSAIAAGQGTQPQHF; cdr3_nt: TGCAGTGCAATTGCCGCTGGACAGGGAACTCAGCCCCAGCATTTT
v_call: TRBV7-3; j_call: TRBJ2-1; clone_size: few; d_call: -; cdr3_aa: CASSSGRTMGEQFF; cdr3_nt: TGTGCCAGCAGCTCCGGGCGGACAATGGGTGAGCAGTTCTTC
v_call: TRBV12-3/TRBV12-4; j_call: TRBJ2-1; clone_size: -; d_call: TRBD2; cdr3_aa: CASSRTSGRAITSYEQFF; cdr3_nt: TGTGCCAGCAGTCGGACTAGCGGGAGGGCCATTACTTCCTACGAGCAGTTCTTC
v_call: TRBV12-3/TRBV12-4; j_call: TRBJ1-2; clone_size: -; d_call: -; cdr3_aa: CASTVSPTYGYTF; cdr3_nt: TGTGCCAGCACCGTCAGTCCCACCTATGGCTACACCTTC
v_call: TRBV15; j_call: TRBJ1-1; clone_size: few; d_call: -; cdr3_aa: CATSVDGAGTEAFF; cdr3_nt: TGTGCCACCAGCGTCGACGGGGCGGGCACTGAAGCTTTCTTT
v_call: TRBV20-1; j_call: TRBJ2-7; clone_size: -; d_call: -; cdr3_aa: CSASPINYYEQYF; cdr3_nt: TGCAGTGCTAGCCCCATTAATTACTACGAGCAGTACTTC
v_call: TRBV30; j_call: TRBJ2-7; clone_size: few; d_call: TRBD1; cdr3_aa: CAWSAGGNEQYF; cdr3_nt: TGTGCCTGGAGCGCAGGGGGTAACGAGCAGTACTTC
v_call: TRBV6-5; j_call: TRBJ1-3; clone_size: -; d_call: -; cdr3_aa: CASSYSGPSGNTIYF; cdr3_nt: TGTGCCAGCAGTTACTCGGGTCCCTCTGGAAACACCATATATTTT
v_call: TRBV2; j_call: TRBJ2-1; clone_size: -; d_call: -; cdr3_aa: CASGRIVNEQFF; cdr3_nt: TGTGCCAGCGGACGGATAGTGAATGAGCAGTTCTTC
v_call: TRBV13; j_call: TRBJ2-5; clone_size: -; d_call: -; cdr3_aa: CASSLAPAETQYF; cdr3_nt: TGTGCCAGCAGCTTAGCCCCCGCTGAGACCCAGTACTTC
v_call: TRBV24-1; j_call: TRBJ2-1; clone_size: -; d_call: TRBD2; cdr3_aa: CATSDYTSVAYNEQFF; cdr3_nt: TGTGCCACCAGTGACTATACTAGCGTAGCCTACAATGAGCAGTTCTTC
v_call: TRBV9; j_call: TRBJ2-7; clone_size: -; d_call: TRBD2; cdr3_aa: CASSVAAGVVYEQYF; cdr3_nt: TGTGCCAGCAGCGTAGCGGCGGGGGTTGTCTACGAGCAGTACTTC
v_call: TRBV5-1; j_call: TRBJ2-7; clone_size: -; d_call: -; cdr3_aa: CASSLDQGSSYEQYF; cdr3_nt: TGCGCCAGCAGCTTGGATCAGGGGTCAAGCTACGAGCAGTACTTC
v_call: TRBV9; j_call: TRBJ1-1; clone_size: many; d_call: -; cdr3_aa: CASSVGGDTEAFF; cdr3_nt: TGTGCCAGCAGTGTTGGGGGGGACACTGAAGCTTTCTTT
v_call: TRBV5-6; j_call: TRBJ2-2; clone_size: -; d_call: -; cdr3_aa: CASSRMNHNTGELFF; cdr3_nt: TGTGCCAGCAGCCGAATGAACCACAACACCGGGGAGCTGTTTTTT
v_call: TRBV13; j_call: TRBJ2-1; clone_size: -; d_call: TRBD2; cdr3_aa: CASSEEARLAGHNEQFF; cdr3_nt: TGTGCCAGCAGCGAAGAAGCCAGACTAGCGGGGCACAATGAGCAGTTCTTC
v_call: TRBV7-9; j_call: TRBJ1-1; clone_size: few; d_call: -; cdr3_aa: CASSPRDLDTEAFF; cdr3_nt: TGTGCCAGCAGCCCCAGGGATTTGGACACTGAAGCTTTCTTT
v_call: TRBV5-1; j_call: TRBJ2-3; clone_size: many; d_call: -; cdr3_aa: CASSTGLGTDTQYF; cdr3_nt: TGTGCCAGCAGCACCGGACTGGGCACAGATACGCAGTATTTT
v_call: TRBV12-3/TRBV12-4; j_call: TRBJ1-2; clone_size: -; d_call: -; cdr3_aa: CASSPSGVGYTF; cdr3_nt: TGTGCCAGCAGTCCTTCAGGGGTTGGCTACACCTTC
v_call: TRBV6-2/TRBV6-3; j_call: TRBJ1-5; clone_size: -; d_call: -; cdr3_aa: CASSLTPGPKRRQPQHF; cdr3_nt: TGTGCCAGCAGTTTAACACCGGGACCAAAGCGACGTCAGCCCCAGCATTTT
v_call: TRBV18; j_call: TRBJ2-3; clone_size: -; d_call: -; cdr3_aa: CASSPSDRSGAQYF; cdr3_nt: TGTGCCAGCTCACCCAGCGACCGCTCCGGAGCGCAGTATTTT
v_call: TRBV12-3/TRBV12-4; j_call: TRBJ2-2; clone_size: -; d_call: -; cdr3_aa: CASSPRTGRAGELFF; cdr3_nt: TGTGCCAGCAGCCCTCGGACAGGGAGGGCCGGGGAGCTGTTTTTT
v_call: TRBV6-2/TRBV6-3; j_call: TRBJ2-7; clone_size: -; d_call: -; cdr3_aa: CASSYLTTSYEQYF; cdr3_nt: TGTGCCAGCAGTTACTTGACGACTAGCTACGAGCAGTACTTC
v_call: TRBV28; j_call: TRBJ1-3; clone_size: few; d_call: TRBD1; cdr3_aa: CASSAPWTGVGNTIYF; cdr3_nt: TGTGCCAGCAGTGCACCCTGGACAGGGGTTGGAAACACCATATATTTT
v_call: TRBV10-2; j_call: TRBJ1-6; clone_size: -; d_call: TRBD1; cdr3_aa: CASWTGGNSPLHF; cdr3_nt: TGCGCCAGCTGGACAGGGGGAAATTCACCCCTCCACTTT
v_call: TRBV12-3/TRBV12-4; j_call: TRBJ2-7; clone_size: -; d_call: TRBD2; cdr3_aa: CASSFSGLADNYEQYF; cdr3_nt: TGTGCCAGCAGTTTTTCAGGACTAGCCGATAACTACGAGCAGTACTTC